The 19 T cell receptor beta chains below come from one sample, sequenced in a study of blood T cell repertoires in COVID-19. Sequencing used immunoSEQ multiplex PCR; TCRdb keeps in-frame clones, though not all of them. The sample consists of roughly 36,000 clones, approximately 94% of them appearing once. The sample consisted of peripheral blood. Receptors were obtained from a human donor with active COVID-19. The donor label of this sample is uncertain.

As DNA, the CDR3 is TGTGCCAGCAGTTACGCGGGAGTCATCGGCAATGAGCAGTTCTTC. Translated: CASSYAGVIGNEQFF. This chain uses TRBV6-5 with TRBJ2-1; 7 bases fit TRBD2. The ends lost 2 bases at V and 6 bases at J; junction bases unmatched: 7. CDR3 length: 15 residues. Germline CDR1 and CDR2: MNHEY and SVGAGI.

This chain uses TRBV28 with TRBJ1-5; D not resolved. Germline V gene sequence: CDR1 MDHEN, CDR2 SYDVKM. Trimming took 5 bases from V and 0 from J, leaving 11 bases between them. CDR3 size: 15 residues. The CDR3 loop reads CASSLLHGSNQPQHF. Here the CDR3 DNA reads TGTGCCAGCAGTCTACTGCACGGTAGCAATCAGCCCCAGCATTTT. The full variable domain, in which reference TRBV28 and TRBJ1-5 provide the parts outside the CDR3, is DVKVTQSSRYLVKRTGEKVFLECVQDMDHENMFWYRQDPGLGLRLIYFSYDVKMKEKGDIPEGYSVSREKKERFSLILESASTNQTSMYLCASSLLHGSNQPQHFGDGTRLSIL.

In its sample, this clone was seen a few times. This chain connects TRBV6-1 to TRBJ1-5, with D perhaps matching TRBD1 (5 bases). CDR3 length: 14 amino acids. Trimming shortened V by 0 bases and J by 6 bases, and 9 bases separated the two germline ends. Germline V gene data show CDR1 as MNHNS and CDR2 as SASEGT. The CDR3 nucleotides read TGTGCCAGCAGTGAAGCGGGACTTATTCAGCCCCAGCATTTT. Protein: CASSEAGLIQPQHF.

J is TRBJ2-1 and V is TRBV28, with D unresolved. Trimming shortened V by 2 bases and J by 11 bases, and 10 bases separated the two germline ends. This CDR3 contains 12 residues. Germline CDR1 reads MDHEN; CDR2 reads SYDVKM. Written as DNA, the CDR3 is TGTGCCAGCAGTTTAAGTACTCCTAAGCAGTTCTTC. This codes for CASSLSTPKQFF.

The DNA of the CDR3 is TGCAGTGCTAGTAGGACTAGCGGGGGAGAGACCCAGTACTTC. Encoded protein: CSASRTSGGETQYF. The genes are TRBV20-1 and TRBJ2-5; 13 nucleotides line up with TRBD2. The CDR3 loop spans 14 amino acids. Unmatched junction bases numbered 2, after V lost 3 bases and J lost 4 bases. Germline CDR1 DFQATT, CDR2 SNEGSKA (reference sequence).

The chain links TRBV18 to TRBJ1-1; 7 positions match TRBD1. J was trimmed by 4 bases and V by 3 bases; bases with no gene match: 5. The CDR3 sequence is 14 residues long. Looked up from germline, CDR1 is KGHSH and CDR2 is LQKENI. The DNA of the CDR3 is TGTGCCAGCTCACCGGGAGACAGGGTCACTGAAGCTTTCTTT. Protein sequence: CASSPGDRVTEAFF.

The V call is TRBV5-4, the J call TRBJ2-3; TRBD2 matches 7 bases. Germline loops: CDR1 SGHNT, CDR2 YYREEE (reference sequence). The CDR3 consists of 15 residues. V dropped 2 bases and J dropped 3; count of bases not matched to a gene: 6. CDR3 sequence: CASSLPGRGTDTQYF. The DNA of the CDR3 is TGTGCCAGCAGCTTACCGGGGAGGGGTACAGATACGCAGTATTTT.

J is TRBJ1-1 and V is TRBV6-5; D not resolved. Germline V gene sequence: CDR1 MNHEY, CDR2 SVGAGI. This CDR3 region has 15 residues. V was cut by 0 bases and J by 1 base, with 9 bases left in between. As DNA, the CDR3 is TGTGCCAGCAGTTACTCGCCAGGTGCGAACACTGAAGCTTTCTTT. This translates into CASSYSPGANTEAFF.

The CDR3 reads CASSQDLGTQTPLHF. The CDR3 nucleotides read TGTGCCAGCAGCCAAGATCTGGGGACACAGACACCCCTCCACTTT. The chain links TRBV14 to TRBJ1-6, with a weak D call TRBD1 (6 bases). This CDR3 is 15 amino acids long. V was shortened by 0 bases and J by 11 bases, with 14 bases between the two germline ends. Germline V lookup: CDR1 SGHDN, CDR2 FVKESK.

The chain carries TRBV7-8 and TRBJ2-5; D is undetermined. The CDR3 totals 11 residues. The V gene's germline CDR1 is SGHVS and CDR2 FQNEAQ. Trimming cost V 5 bases and J 3 bases, with 4 bases left between them. The DNA of the CDR3 is TGTGCCAGCAGCCCTAAAGAGACCCAGTACTTC. Amino acid sequence: CASSPKETQYF.

This clone appeared a few times. CDR3 sequence reads: CASSEYRSGLAQRELGEQFF. CDR3 DNA: TGTGCCAGCAGTGAGTACCGGTCGGGACTAGCGCAGCGGGAACTTGGAGAGCAGTTCTTC. The V call is TRBV2, the J call TRBJ2-1, with 10 bases matching TRBD2. The germline V gene encodes CDR1 SNHLY and CDR2 FYNNEI. The CDR3 totals 20 residues. J gave up 10 bases and V 3 bases, and 24 bases lay outside the gene matches.

Only a few counts were recorded for this clone. The chain carries TRBV11-3 and TRBJ2-7; D is unresolved. V gave up 3 bases and J gave up 3 bases, with 6 bases separating them. CDR1 and CDR2 (germline): SGHNT, YENEEA. The CDR3 loop spans 12 amino acids. The CDR3 spells CASSFGFYEQYF. The CDR3, as DNA: TGTGCCAGCAGCTTCGGGTTCTACGAGCAGTACTTC.

The chain carries TRBV11-3 and TRBJ2-5; 11 nucleotides match TRBD2. CDR1 is SGHNT and CDR2 is YENEEA in the germline V gene. Trimming took 5 bases from V and 1 from J; bases not matched to a gene: 6. The length of the CDR3 is 16 residues. The DNA for the CDR3 is TGTGCCAGCAGCCCCGGGGGGACTAGCGGCCAAGAGACCCAGTACTTC. Translation gives CASSPGGTSGQETQYF.

The rearrangement joins TRBV3-1 (or the pseudogene TRBV3-2) to TRBJ2-3; 12 bases map to TRBD2. The trim removed 5 bases at V and 2 bases at J, leaving 11 bases unmatched. Germline CDR1 reads LGHDT; CDR2 reads YNNKEL (reference sequence). The CDR3 contains 18 residues. The CDR3 DNA follows: TGTGCCAGCAGCAACCCGACTAGCGGGAGAATTTCCACAGATACGCAGTATTTT. Protein product: CASSNPTSGRISTDTQYF.

The rearrangement joins TRBV7-2 to TRBJ2-7; D uncertain. The CDR3 length is 13 residues. The V and J ends lost 2 bases and 5 bases respectively, with 10 bases between them. CDR1 SGHTA and CDR2 FQGNSA come from the germline V gene. The CDR3 spells CASSLNQVHEQYF. CDR3 nucleotides: TGTGCCAGCAGCTTAAATCAGGTCCACGAGCAGTACTTC.

The CDR3 here is CASSSGPGLGDNEQFF. The CDR3 nucleotides are TGTGCCAGCAGTTCCGGCCCGGGACTAGGAGACAATGAGCAGTTCTTC. The chain carries TRBV27 and TRBJ2-1; 8 nucleotides match TRBD2. CDR1 and CDR2 (germline): MNHEY, SMNVEV (reference sequence). The CDR3 runs 16 residues. The V gene end was trimmed by 4 bases and the J gene end by 5 bases; junction bases not matched to a gene: 10.

J is TRBJ2-3 and V is TRBV7-6; 11 bases align to TRBD2. The V and J ends lost 5 bases and 2 bases, in that order; junction bases with no gene match: 6. The CDR3 is 16 amino acids. Germline V gene lookup returns CDR1 SGHVS and CDR2 FNYEAQ. CDR3 sequence reads: CASSLSGLAVTDTQYF. DNA of the CDR3: TGTGCCAGCAGCCTATCGGGACTAGCGGTCACAGATACGCAGTATTTT. Full variable domain (rest looked up from reference TRBV7-6 and TRBJ2-3): GAGVSQSPRYKVTKRGQDVALRCDPISGHVSLYWYRQALGQGPEFLTYFNYEAQQDKSGLPNDRFSAERPEGSISTLTIQRTEQRDSAMYRCASSLSGLAVTDTQYFGPGTRLTVL.

This clone was counted only a few times. The V and J genes are TRBV7-9 and TRBJ1-5; D unclear. The CDR3 runs to 16 residues. V lost 5 bases and J lost 4, with 18 bases in between. The germline V gene has CDR1 SEHNR and CDR2 FQNEAQ (reference sequence). In nucleotides, the CDR3 is TGTGCCAGCAGCCCCGATCAACGAGGGAGGAATCAGCCCCAGCATTTT. Translated, it gives CASSPDQRGRNQPQHF.

In this sample, this clone turned up once. This sequence joins TRBV7-2 and TRBJ2-5; D unresolved. The germline CDR1 and CDR2 sequences are SGHTA and FQGNSA. This CDR3 region has 14 residues. V was clipped by 3 bases and J by 5 bases, with 13 bases between them. CDR3 region: CASSLVGKRETQYF. Here the CDR3 DNA reads TGTGCCAGCAGCTTGGTCGGTAAACGTGAGACCCAGTACTTC.